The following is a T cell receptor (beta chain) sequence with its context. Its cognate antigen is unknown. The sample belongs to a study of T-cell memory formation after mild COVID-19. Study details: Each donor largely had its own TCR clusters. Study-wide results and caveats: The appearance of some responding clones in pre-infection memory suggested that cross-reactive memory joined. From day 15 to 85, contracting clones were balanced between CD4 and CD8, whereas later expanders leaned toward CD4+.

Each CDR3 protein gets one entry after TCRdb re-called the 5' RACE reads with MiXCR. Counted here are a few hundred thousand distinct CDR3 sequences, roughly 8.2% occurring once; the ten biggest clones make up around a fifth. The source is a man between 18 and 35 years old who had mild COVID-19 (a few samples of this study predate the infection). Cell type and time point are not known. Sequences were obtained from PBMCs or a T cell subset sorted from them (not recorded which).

The chain's CDR3 is CASSLQGAYEQYV. CDR3 DNA sequence: TGTGCCAGCAGTCTACAGGGGGCTTACGAGCAGTACGTC. The chain has TRBV7-8 and TRBJ2-7; 9 nucleotides agree with TRBD1. The junction had 4 bases not matched to a gene; V was cut back by 6 bases and J by 4 bases. This CDR3 contains 13 residues. Germline CDR1 is SGHVS and CDR2 is FQNEAQ.